Sequencing of this TCR beta chain was carried out in a study of shared T cell receptors in the human thymus (dated by TCRdb to 2020 to 2023). About the study as a whole: The study investigated the way shared, self-reactive T-cell receptor alpha chains are produced in the human thymus.

With respect to this clone: What this receptor recognizes is not known. No quality values exist for individual bases; no much larger clone is one base distant.

Libraries were built with the immunoSEQ multiplex PCR assay. Here the immuneACCESS table is served through TCRdb, limited to in-frame sequences with V and J called. Missing clones are a known gap in these copies; in checked studies unresolved V genes cover under half, and the rest lacks a known reason. In all, the sample holds approximately 400,000 clones, and more than 85% of those were seen once. The biggest ten clones account for 0.02% of the sample. Trimming takes 4 bases off V and 3 bases off J; junction bases not matched to a gene: 9. The CDR3 runs 16 amino acids, cysteine and phenylalanine included. This entry keeps only the CDR3 DNA: 48 bases, framed from base 1. CDR1 and CDR2 were assigned from the germline V gene as SGHDT and YYEEEE.

This sequence uses TRBV5-6 and TRBJ2-7; the central 11 bases match TRBD1. Sequencing was carried out using thymocytes. The source is a human donor. The CDR3 reads CASSHAPGTGGYEQYF. The nucleotide sequence is given as TGTGCCAGCAGCCACGCCCCCGGGACAGGGGGCTACGAGCAGTACTTC.